This T cell receptor beta chain was retrieved from a study of control samples from healthy donors and cancer patients (dated by TCRdb to the early 2020s). Regarding this clone: No antigen is known for it. Base qualities are not at hand, and no much larger clone is one base apart.

The CDR3 covers 14 residues, taking in both the cysteine and the phenylalanine. CDR3 DNA only is kept here, 42 bases in frame from base 1. The library was prepared using the immunoSEQ multiplex PCR assay. As stored in TCRdb, this immuneACCESS dataset retains in-frame rearrangements with V and J assigned. A fraction of the clones does not appear; measured against another copy, unresolved V genes explain less than half of the discrepancy, and the remainder lacks a known reason. The sample has roughly 120,000 clones on record, 85% to 95% of them singletons. Of the sample, less than 4% is held by the ten largest clones.

This TCR derives from a man younger than 45 in good health. Source material: blood. The sequence links TRBV21-1 to TRBJ2-7. TRBV21-1 is termed a pseudogene. The CDR3 amino acid sequence is: CASSKDREVGEQYF. The sequence in DNA is TGTGCCAGCAGCAAAGACAGGGAGGTGGGCGAGCAGTACTTC.